These T cell receptor beta chains were read from a single sample in a study of radiation and T cells in renal cell carcinoma. Profiled with immunoSEQ multiplex PCR; TCRdb holds only in-frame clones, not every one. The table includes 100,000 to 150,000 clones, 88% detected once. The sample consisted of blood, taken from a patient whose treatment included radiotherapy and nephrectomy. The receptors were sampled from a woman between 70 and 85 years old with renal cell carcinoma. CDR3s include the opening cysteine and the closing phenylalanine or tryptophan.

TRBV6-5,CASSRTGNNGYTF
TRBV5-4,CASSLGIGGIYEQYF
TRBV19,CASSIGTDLYGSNQPQHF
TRBV19,CASSFDRSNQPQHF
TRBV5-1,CASSLDWTGHTEAFF
TRBV29-1,CSAERIQGWNEQFF
TRBV9,CASSPDSYEQYF
TRBV6-6,CAIRTGGTGELFF
TRBV14,CASKRLGTTDTQYF
TRBV5-4,CASSFPNQPQHF